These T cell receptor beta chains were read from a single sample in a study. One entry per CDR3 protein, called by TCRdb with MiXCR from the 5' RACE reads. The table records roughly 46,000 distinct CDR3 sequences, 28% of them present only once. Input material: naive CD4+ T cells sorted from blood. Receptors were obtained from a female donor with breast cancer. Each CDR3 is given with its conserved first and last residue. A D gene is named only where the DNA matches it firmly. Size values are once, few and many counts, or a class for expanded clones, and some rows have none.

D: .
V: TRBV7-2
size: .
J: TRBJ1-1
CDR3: CASSAGRGNTEAFF
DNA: TGTGCCAGCAGCGCGGGACGGGGGAACACTGAAGCTTTCTTT

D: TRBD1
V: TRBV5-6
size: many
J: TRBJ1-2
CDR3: CASSHRDSYGYTF
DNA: TGTGCCAGCAGCCACCGGGACAGCTATGGCTACACCTTC

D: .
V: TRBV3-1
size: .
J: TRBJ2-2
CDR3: CASSETSYAGELFF
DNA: TGTGCCAGCAGCGAGACTAGTTACGCCGGGGAGCTGTTTTTT

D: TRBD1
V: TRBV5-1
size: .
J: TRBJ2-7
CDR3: CASSLGQGDEQYF
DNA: TGCGCCAGCAGCTTGGGACAGGGTGACGAGCAGTACTTC

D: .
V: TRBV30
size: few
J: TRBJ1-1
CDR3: CAWSTSPADTEAFF
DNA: TGTGCCTGGAGCACCTCCCCCGCGGACACTGAAGCTTTCTTT

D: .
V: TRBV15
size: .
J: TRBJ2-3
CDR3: CATSRSTGTGTDTQYF
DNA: TGTGCCACCAGCAGATCAACAGGGACCGGGACAGATACGCAGTATTTT

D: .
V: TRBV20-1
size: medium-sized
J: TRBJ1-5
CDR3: CSAYPIAIYSNQPQHF
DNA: TGCAGTGCTTACCCTATCGCCATCTATAGCAATCAGCCCCAGCATTTT

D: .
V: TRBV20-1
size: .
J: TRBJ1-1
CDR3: CSASGWFRGTEAFF
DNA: TGCAGTGCTAGTGGGTGGTTTAGGGGCACTGAAGCTTTCTTT

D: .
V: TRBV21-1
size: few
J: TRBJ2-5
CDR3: CASSIRTGAPETQYF
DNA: TGTGCCAGCAGCATCCGGACCGGGGCTCCGGAGACCCAGTACTTC

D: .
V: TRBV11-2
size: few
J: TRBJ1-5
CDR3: CASSLGRTKNQPQHF
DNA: TGTGCCAGCAGCTTAGGCCGGACAAAGAATCAGCCCCAGCATTTT

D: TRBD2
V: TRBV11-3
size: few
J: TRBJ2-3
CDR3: CASSLGGGTSRDTQYF
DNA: TGTGCCAGCAGCCTCGGGGGAGGGACTTCCCGAGATACGCAGTATTTT

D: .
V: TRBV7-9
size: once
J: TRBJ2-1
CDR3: CASSLARPLTYNEQFF
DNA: TGTGCCAGCAGCTTAGCGCGGCCACTCACCTACAATGAGCAGTTCTTC

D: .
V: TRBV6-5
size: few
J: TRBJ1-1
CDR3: CASGKGNTEAFF
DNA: TGTGCCAGCGGTAAGGGTAACACTGAAGCTTTCTTT

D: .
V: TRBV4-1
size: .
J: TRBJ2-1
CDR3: CASSQANLISYNEQFF
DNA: TGCGCCAGCAGCCAAGCTAACCTTATCTCCTACAATGAGCAGTTCTTC

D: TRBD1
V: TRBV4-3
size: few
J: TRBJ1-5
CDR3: CASSLRQGGQPQHF
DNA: TGCGCCAGCAGCCTCCGACAGGGAGGTCAGCCCCAGCATTTT

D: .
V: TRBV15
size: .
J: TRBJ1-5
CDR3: CATSRDRGLQPQHF
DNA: TGTGCCACCAGCAGAGATCGAGGATTGCAGCCCCAGCATTTT

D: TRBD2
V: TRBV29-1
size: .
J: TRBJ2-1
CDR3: CSVVGREGRNEQFF
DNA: TGCAGCGTTGTGGGTCGGGAGGGCCGGAATGAGCAGTTCTTC

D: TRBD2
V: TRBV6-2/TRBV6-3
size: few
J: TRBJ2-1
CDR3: CASSPGGGTYNEQFF
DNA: TGTGCCAGCAGCCCGGGGGGGGGGACCTACAATGAGCAGTTCTTC

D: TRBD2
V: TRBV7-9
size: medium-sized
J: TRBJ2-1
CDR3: CASSLWLAGAYNEQFF
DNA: TGTGCCAGCAGCTTATGGTTAGCGGGGGCCTACAATGAGCAGTTCTTC

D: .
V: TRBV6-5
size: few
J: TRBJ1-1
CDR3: CAGSRDGRMNTEAFF
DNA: TGTGCCGGCAGTCGTGACGGCCGCATGAACACTGAAGCTTTCTTT

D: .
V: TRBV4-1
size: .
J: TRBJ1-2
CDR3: CASSQQGTSSYGYTF
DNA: TGCGCCAGCAGCCAGCAAGGGACCTCTAGCTATGGCTACACCTTC

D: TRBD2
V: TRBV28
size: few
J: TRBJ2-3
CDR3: CASSLLADTDTQYF
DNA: TGTGCCAGCAGTTTACTAGCGGATACAGATACGCAGTATTTT

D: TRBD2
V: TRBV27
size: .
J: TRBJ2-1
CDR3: CASREVGLAGVGEQFF
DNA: TGTGCCAGCAGGGAAGTGGGACTAGCGGGAGTGGGTGAGCAGTTCTTC

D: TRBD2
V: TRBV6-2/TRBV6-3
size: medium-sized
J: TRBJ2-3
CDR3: CASSYGMSGGPYF
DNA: TGTGCCAGCAGTTACGGAATGAGCGGGGGGCCGTATTTT

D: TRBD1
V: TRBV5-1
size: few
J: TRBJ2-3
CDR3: CASSLKGQGRTDTQYF
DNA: TGCGCCAGCAGCTTGAAGGGACAGGGCCGCACAGATACGCAGTATTTT